One and the same sample provided the 21 T cell receptor beta chains below, sequenced in a study of blood T cell repertoires in COVID-19. Clones were read by immunoSEQ multiplex PCR, and TCRdb kept only the in-frame ones, dropping some. Counted here are roughly 150,000 clones, about 80% occurring once; the ten biggest clones make up roughly 0.56%. The sample taken for sequencing was peripheral blood. Receptors were obtained from a man aged 55-75 years with acute or convalescent COVID-19.

V usage is TRBV19 and J usage is TRBJ1-1; the D is unclear. V dropped 3 bases and J dropped 1 base, with 9 bases sitting between them. Germline V gives CDR1 LNHDA, CDR2 SQIVND (reference sequence). This CDR3 region has 14 residues. CDR3 sequence: CASSMGIKNTEAFF. As DNA, the CDR3 is TGTGCCAGTAGTATGGGCATTAAGAACACTGAAGCTTTCTTT.

This clone has a handful of counts. The chain combines TRBV4-1 with TRBJ2-1; D is undetermined. Germline CDR1 MGHRA, CDR2 YSYEKL. This CDR3 has 15 residues. The V and J ends lost 4 bases and 8 bases respectively, with 18 bases between them. DNA of the CDR3: TGCGCCAGCAGCCCCCAGGAAGGATGGGTCGATGAGCAGTTCTTC. Its translation: CASSPQEGWVDEQFF.

The chain uses TRBV24-1 and TRBJ2-1; the match to TRBD1 covers 11 bases. Trimming took 4 bases from V and 9 from J; bases not matched to a gene: 10. This CDR3 spans 16 amino acids. Germline CDR1 is KGHDR and CDR2 is SFDVKD. The DNA of the CDR3 is TGTGCCACCAGTGACTACGACAGGACAGGGGGCGGTGAGCAGTTCTTC. Translation gives CATSDYDRTGGGEQFF.

The chain carries TRBV15 and TRBJ1-1, with D maybe TRBD1 (5 bases). The CDR3 sequence is 15 residues long. V was shortened by 0 bases and J by 4 bases, with 12 bases between the two germline ends. Germline loops: CDR1 LNHNV, CDR2 YYDKDF (reference sequence). Written as DNA, the CDR3 is TGTGCCACCAGCAGAGATCTCGGGGGTGTCACTGAAGCTTTCTTT. Residues: CATSRDLGGVTEAFF.

The genes are TRBV28 and TRBJ2-7; 7 bases align to TRBD1. This CDR3 spans 16 amino acids. With 7 bases clipped from V and 3 bases from J, the junction kept 15 bases outside the gene matches. Germline-derived CDR1 and CDR2 are MDHEN and SYDVKM. The CDR3 region is CASTSPRQGKNYEQYF. Written as DNA, the CDR3 is TGTGCCAGCACCTCCCCCCGACAGGGTAAGAACTACGAGCAGTACTTC.

The genes are TRBV3-1 (or the pseudogene TRBV3-2) and TRBJ1-2; D remains ambiguous. CDR3 length equals 13 residues. Looked up from germline, CDR1 is LGHDT and CDR2 is YNNKEL (reference sequence). Trimming shortened V by 4 bases and J by 5 bases, and 11 bases separated the two germline ends. The CDR3 DNA reads as TGTGCCAGCAGCCCCCCGGTAAAATATGGCTACACCTTC. Protein sequence: CASSPPVKYGYTF.

The V call is TRBV5-6, the J call TRBJ2-7, with TRBD1 matching over 8 bases. The ends lost 4 bases at V and 6 bases at J; junction bases unmatched: 6. Looked up from germline, CDR1 is SGHDT and CDR2 is YYEEEE. The CDR3 is 13 residues long. The CDR3 coding sequence is TGTGCCAGCAGCCGACAGGGGCCTCGCGAGCAGTACTTC. It translates to CASSRQGPREQYF.

The chain has TRBV2 and TRBJ1-5; weak D call: TRBD1 (6 bases). The CDR3 has 15 amino acids. Germline-derived CDR1 and CDR2 are SNHLY and FYNNEI. V shed 10 bases and J shed 6 bases, with 22 bases lying between them. The CDR3 region has the DNA TGTGCCACCACCGACAGGTCCGGCAGGAGTCAGCCCCAGCATTTT. It encodes CATTDRSGRSQPQHF. Full variable domain (missing parts from reference TRBV2 and TRBJ1-5): EPEVTQTPSHQVTQMGQEVILRCVPISNHLYFYWYRQILGQKVEFLVSFYNNEISEKSEIFDDQFSVERPDGSNFTLKIRSTKLEDSAMYFCATTDRSGRSQPQHFGDGTRLSIL.

V usage is TRBV7-9 and J usage is TRBJ2-2; D remains ambiguous. CDR1 and CDR2 from the germline V gene are SEHNR and FQNEAQ (reference sequence). CDR3 length: 16 residues. The ends were cut back, 0 bases at V and 2 bases at J, with 10 bases in the middle. The CDR3 DNA follows: TGTGCCAGCAGCTTAGCGTGGCGACAAAACACCGGGGAGCTGTTTTTT. Amino acids: CASSLAWRQNTGELFF.

V and J are TRBV5-8 and TRBJ1-1; 9 positions match TRBD1. Germline assignment: CDR1 SGHTS and CDR2 YDEGEE. V dropped 2 bases and J dropped 3; count of bases not matched to a gene: 2. The CDR3 has 14 residues. The CDR3 spells CASSLGTGHTEAFF. For the CDR3, the DNA is TGTGCCAGCAGCTTAGGGACAGGGCACACTGAAGCTTTCTTT.

V gene TRBV9 combines with J gene TRBJ1-1; tentatively, D is TRBD1 (6 bases). CDR3 size: 14 residues. Germline CDR1 and CDR2: SGDLS and YYNGEE. V gave up 0 bases and J gave up 5 bases, with 11 bases separating them. CDR3 nucleotide sequence: TGTGCCAGCAGCGTAGGTTCAGGGGTTACTGAAGCTTTCTTT. It is translated as CASSVGSGVTEAFF. The whole variable domain, remainder taken from reference TRBV9 and TRBJ1-1, is DSGVTQTPKHLITATGQRVTLRCSPRSGDLSVYWYQQSLDQGLQFLIQYYNGEERAKGNILERFSAQQFPDLHSELNLSSLELGDSALYFCASSVGSGVTEAFFGQGTRLTVV.

The chain combines TRBV4-1 with TRBJ2-5, with TRBD2 as a possible D gene (5 bases). Germline V gives CDR1 MGHRA, CDR2 YSYEKL. This CDR3 is built from 13 residues. The V end lost 2 bases, the J end lost 5 bases, and 9 bases lay between the germline ends. CDR3 residues: CASSQSQRETQYF. CDR3 DNA: TGCGCCAGCAGCCAATCCCAGCGGGAGACCCAGTACTTC.

J is TRBJ2-5 and V is TRBV5-1, with TRBD2 identical over 16 bases. The junction had 7 bases not matched to a gene; V was cut back by 4 bases and J by 4 bases. Germline CDR1 reads SGHRS; CDR2 reads YFSETQ. The CDR3 consists of 17 residues. In DNA form, the CDR3 reads TGCGCCAGCAGCGGGGGACTAGCGGGAGGGCCGGGAGAGACCCAGTACTTC. Protein product: CASSGGLAGGPGETQYF.

This rearrangement joins TRBV2 to TRBJ1-3, with D maybe TRBD1 (5 bases). This CDR3 comprises 16 residues. V was trimmed by 6 bases and J by 0 bases, leaving 15 bases between them. Germline V lookup: CDR1 SNHLY, CDR2 FYNNEI. As DNA, the CDR3 is TGTGCCAGCAGCACCACAGGATCTCTCTCTGGAAACACCATATATTTT. Translated: CASSTTGSLSGNTIYF. Together with reference TRBV2 and TRBJ1-3, the CDR3 gives the full variable domain: EPEVTQTPSHQVTQMGQEVILRCVPISNHLYFYWYRQILGQKVEFLVSFYNNEISEKSEIFDDQFSVERPDGSNFTLKIRSTKLEDSAMYFCASSTTGSLSGNTIYFGEGSWLTVV.

The chain joins TRBV2 to TRBJ1-1; 7 bases align to TRBD1. From germline, CDR1 is SNHLY and CDR2 FYNNEI. The V gene end was trimmed by 9 bases and the J gene end by 4 bases; junction bases not matched to a gene: 8. This CDR3 region has 13 residues. The chain's CDR3 is CASQQGLITEAFF. DNA of the CDR3: TGTGCCAGTCAACAGGGGCTAATCACTGAAGCTTTCTTT.

CDR3 nucleotide sequence: TGTGCCAGCAGTCCCCACGGGACAAACTATGGCTACACCTTC. Its protein is CASSPHGTNYGYTF. The rearrangement joins TRBV28 to TRBJ1-2; a possible D gene is TRBD1 (6 bases). The CDR3 is made up of 14 amino acids. Between the trimmed V and J ends, which lost 5 bases and 2 bases, there was a span of 12 bases. In germline, CDR1 is MDHEN, CDR2 SYDVKM.

The chain uses TRBV6-5 and TRBJ2-3; TRBD1 agrees at 10 bases. The ends lost 7 bases at V and 4 bases at J; junction bases unmatched: 5. This CDR3 contains 14 residues. Germline V gene data show CDR1 as MNHEY and CDR2 as SVGAGI. The CDR3 here is CASIQTGGADTQYF. In nucleotides, the CDR3 is TGTGCCAGCATTCAGACAGGGGGCGCAGATACGCAGTATTTT.

This clone came up a few times. V gene TRBV10-2 combines with J gene TRBJ2-2, with D unclear. This CDR3 is 13 amino acids long. From germline, CDR1 is WSHSY and CDR2 SAAADI. Trimming took 10 bases from V and 7 from J, leaving 16 bases between them. CDR3 protein: CATRGYTGGELFF. The CDR3 nucleotides read TGCGCCACTAGAGGCTATACGGGCGGGGAGCTGTTTTTT.

The V and J genes are TRBV28 and TRBJ2-4; 11 bases are shared with TRBD1. This CDR3 region has 16 residues. Unmatched junction bases numbered 12, after V lost 7 bases and J lost 7 bases. The germline CDR1 and CDR2 sequences are MDHEN and SYDVKM. The CDR3 protein is CASKGPGTGGRNIQYF. The CDR3 nucleotides read TGTGCCAGCAAGGGCCCGGGGACAGGGGGGAGGAACATTCAGTACTTC.

The CDR3, as DNA: TGTGCCAGCAGCACCGGGTTTCCCTACGAGCAGTACTTC. Its translation is CASSTGFPYEQYF. This chain links TRBV5-6 with TRBJ2-7; D not certain. Germline lookup yields CDR1 SGHDT and CDR2 YYEEEE. The CDR3 covers 13 residues. Trimming left V 4 bases short and J 2 bases short, with 10 bases between.

The CDR3 is CATHLLRDRAGANVLTF. The CDR3 nucleotides are TGTGCCACCCACCTACTCCGGGACAGGGCTGGGGCCAACGTCCTGACTTTC. This chain connects TRBV24-1 to TRBJ2-6, with 9 bases aligning to TRBD1. Germline CDR1 reads KGHDR; CDR2 reads SFDVKD. The CDR3 totals 17 residues. V dropped 9 bases and J dropped 2; count of bases not matched to a gene: 10.